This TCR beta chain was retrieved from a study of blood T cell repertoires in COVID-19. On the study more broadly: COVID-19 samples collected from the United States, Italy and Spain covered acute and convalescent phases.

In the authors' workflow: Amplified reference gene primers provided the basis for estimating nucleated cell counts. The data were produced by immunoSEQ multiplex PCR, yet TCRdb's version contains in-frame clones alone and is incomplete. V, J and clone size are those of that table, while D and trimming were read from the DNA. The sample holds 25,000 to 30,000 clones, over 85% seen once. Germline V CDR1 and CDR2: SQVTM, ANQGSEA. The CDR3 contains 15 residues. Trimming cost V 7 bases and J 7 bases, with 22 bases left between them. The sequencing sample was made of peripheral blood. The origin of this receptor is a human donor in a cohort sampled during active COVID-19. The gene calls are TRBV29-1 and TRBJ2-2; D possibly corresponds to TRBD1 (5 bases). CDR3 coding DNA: TGCAGCGCCCTAGATCGAGCACCAGACAGCGGGGAGCTGTTTTTT. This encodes CSALDRAPDSGELFF.